This T cell receptor beta chain derives from a study of CD8+ T cells in alopecia areata. Turning to the study itself: After 6 to 18 months of tofacitinib, follow-up continued 6 months off drug. General study findings and limits: Researchers reported that TCR sharing among patients proved less clear than in mice, possibly HLA-linked. Numerous expanded lesional clones remained in scalp and blood during tofacitinib. Scalp clonality dropped significantly under tofacitinib, as did expanded CD8+ top-100 clones.

As concerns this clone: The antigen is not known.

The treatment here: oral pan-JAK inhibitor, 5-10 mg twice daily. The CDR3 runs 15 residues. V lost 6 bases to trimming and J lost 0 bases; unmatched junction nucleotides: 0. Germline lookup yields CDR1 MNHEY and CDR2 SVGAGI. Following RNA extraction, reverse transcription yielded cDNA that acted as the sequencing template. Some clones are missing from TCRdb's copy, which holds only in-frame ones; the method was immunoSEQ multiplex PCR. The top ten clones hold roughly 0.88% of a sample with about 270,000 clones, 60% of them seen once. The clonotype originates from a human donor with alopecia areata. This rearrangement joins TRBV6-5 to TRBJ2-3; 13 bases are shared with TRBD2. Sequences were derived from CD4+ T cells sorted from blood, sampled at approximately week 51, from a patient treated with tofacitinib. The CDR3 region is CASRLAGGSTDTQYF. The CDR3 DNA is TGTGCCAGCAGACTAGCGGGGGGGAGCACAGATACGCAGTATTTT.